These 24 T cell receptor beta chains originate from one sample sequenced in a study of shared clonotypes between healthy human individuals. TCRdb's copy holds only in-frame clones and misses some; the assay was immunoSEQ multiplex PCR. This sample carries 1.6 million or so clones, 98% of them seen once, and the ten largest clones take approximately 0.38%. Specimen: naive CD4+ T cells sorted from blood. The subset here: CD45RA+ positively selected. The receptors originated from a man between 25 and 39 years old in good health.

The CDR3 DNA reads TGTGCCAGTAGTCTTCTTCCGGGGAACTCTGGAAACACCATATATTTT. As protein: CASSLLPGNSGNTIYF. The chain links TRBV19 to TRBJ1-3, with D uncertain. Trimming left V 5 bases short and J 0 bases short, with 14 bases between. This CDR3 contains 16 residues. The germline V gene encodes CDR1 LNHDA and CDR2 SQIVND (reference sequence).

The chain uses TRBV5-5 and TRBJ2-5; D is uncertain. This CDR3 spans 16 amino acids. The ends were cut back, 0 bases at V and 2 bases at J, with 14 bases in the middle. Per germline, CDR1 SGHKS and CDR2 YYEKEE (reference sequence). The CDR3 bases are TGTGCCAGCAGCTTGGCCGGGCGGCGCAGGCAAGAGACCCAGTACTTC. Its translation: CASSLAGRRRQETQYF.

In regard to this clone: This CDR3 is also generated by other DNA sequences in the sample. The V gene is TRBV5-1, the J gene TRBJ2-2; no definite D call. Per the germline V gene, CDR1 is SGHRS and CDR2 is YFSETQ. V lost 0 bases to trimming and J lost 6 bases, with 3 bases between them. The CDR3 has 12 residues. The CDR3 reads CASSLESGELFF. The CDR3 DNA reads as TGCGCCAGCAGCTTGGAGTCCGGGGAGCTGTTTTTT.

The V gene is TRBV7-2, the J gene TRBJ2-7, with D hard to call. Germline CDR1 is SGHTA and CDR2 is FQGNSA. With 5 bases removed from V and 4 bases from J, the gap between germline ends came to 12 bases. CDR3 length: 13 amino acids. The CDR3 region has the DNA TGTGCCAGCAGCCGGACCACGCGGTACGAGCAGTACTTC. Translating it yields CASSRTTRYEQYF.

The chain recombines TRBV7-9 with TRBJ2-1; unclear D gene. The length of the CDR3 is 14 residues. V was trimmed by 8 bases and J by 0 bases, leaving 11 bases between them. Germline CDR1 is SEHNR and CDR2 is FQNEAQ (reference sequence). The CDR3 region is CASHATSSYNEQFF. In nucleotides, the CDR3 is TGTGCCAGCCACGCGACCAGCTCCTACAATGAGCAGTTCTTC.

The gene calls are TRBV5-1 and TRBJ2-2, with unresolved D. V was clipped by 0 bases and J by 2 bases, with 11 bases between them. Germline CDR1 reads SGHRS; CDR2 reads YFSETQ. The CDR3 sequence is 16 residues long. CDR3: CASSLEMTGNTGELFF. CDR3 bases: TGCGCCAGCAGCTTGGAGATGACTGGAAACACCGGGGAGCTGTTTTTT.

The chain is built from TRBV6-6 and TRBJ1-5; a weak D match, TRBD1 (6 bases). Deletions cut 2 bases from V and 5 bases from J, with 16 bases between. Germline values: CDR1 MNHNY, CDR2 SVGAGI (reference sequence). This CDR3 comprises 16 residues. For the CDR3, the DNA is TGTGCCAGCAGTTACCAAACAGACAGGTTAGATCAGCCCCAGCATTTT. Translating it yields CASSYQTDRLDQPQHF.

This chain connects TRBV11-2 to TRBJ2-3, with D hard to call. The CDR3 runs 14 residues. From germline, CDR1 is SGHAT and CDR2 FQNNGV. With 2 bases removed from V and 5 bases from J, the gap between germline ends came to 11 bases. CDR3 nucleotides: TGTGCCAGCAGCTTACGTACCCGCGGAGATACGCAGTATTTT. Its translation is CASSLRTRGDTQYF.

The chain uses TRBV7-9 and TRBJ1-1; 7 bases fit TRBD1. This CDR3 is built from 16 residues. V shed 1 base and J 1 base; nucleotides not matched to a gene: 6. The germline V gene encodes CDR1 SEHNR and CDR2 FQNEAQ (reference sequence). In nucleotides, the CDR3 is TGTGCCAGCAGCTTAGGAACACAGGGGCGGAACACTGAAGCTTTCTTT. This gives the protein CASSLGTQGRNTEAFF.

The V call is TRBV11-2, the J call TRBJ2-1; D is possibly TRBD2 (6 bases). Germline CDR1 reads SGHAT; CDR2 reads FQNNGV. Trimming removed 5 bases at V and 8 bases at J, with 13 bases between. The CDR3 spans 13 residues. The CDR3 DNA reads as TGTGCCAGCAGCCGAACTAGCTCTTATGAGCAGTTCTTC. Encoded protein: CASSRTSSYEQFF. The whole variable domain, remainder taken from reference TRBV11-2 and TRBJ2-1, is EAGVAQSPRYKIIEKRQSVAFWCNPISGHATLYWYQQILGQGPKLLIQFQNNGVVDDSQLPKDRFSAERLKGVDSTLKIQPAKLEDSAVYLCASSRTSSYEQFFGPGTRLTVL.

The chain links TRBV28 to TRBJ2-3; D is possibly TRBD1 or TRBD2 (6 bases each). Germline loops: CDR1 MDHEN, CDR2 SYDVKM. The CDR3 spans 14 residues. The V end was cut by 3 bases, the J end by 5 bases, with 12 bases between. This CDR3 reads CASSLGGTLDTQYF. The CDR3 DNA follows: TGTGCCAGCAGTTTGGGGGGCACTCTAGATACGCAGTATTTT.

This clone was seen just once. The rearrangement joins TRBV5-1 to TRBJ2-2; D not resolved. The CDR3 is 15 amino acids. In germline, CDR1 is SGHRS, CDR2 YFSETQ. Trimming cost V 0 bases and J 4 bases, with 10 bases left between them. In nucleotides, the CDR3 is TGCGCCAGCAGCTTGGCGGGCAGGTCCACCGGGGAGCTGTTTTTT. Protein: CASSLAGRSTGELFF.

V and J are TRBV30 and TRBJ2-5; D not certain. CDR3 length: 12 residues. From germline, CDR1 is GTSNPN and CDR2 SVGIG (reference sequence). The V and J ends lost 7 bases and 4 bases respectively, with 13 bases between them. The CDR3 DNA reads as TGTGCCTCCCGTACGCTCGGAGAGACCCAGTACTTC. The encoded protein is CASRTLGETQYF. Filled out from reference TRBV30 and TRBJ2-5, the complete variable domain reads SQTIHQWPATLVQPVGSPLSLECTVEGTSNPNLYWYRQAAGRGLQLLFYSVGIGQISSEVPQNLSASRPQDRQFILSSKKLLLSDSGFYLCASRTLGETQYFGPGTRLLVL.

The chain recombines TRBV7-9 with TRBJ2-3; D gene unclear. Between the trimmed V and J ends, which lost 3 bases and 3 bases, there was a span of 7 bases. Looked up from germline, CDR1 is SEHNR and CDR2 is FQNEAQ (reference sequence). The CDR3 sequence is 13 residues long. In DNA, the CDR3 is TGTGCCAGCAGCTTTCAAGGGACAGATACGCAGTATTTT. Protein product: CASSFQGTDTQYF.

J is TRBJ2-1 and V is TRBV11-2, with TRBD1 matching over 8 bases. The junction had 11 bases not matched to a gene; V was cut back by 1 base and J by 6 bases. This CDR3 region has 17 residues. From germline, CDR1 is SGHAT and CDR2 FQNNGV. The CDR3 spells CASSLAELDRVSNEQFF. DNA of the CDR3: TGTGCCAGCAGCTTAGCGGAATTGGACAGGGTGTCCAATGAGCAGTTCTTC.

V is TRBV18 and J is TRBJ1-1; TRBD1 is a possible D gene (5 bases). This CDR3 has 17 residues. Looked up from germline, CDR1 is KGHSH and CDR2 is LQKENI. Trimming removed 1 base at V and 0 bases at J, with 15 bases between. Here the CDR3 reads CASSPLEGYRMNTEAFF. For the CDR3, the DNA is TGTGCCAGCTCACCACTTGAGGGGTACCGCATGAACACTGAAGCTTTCTTT.

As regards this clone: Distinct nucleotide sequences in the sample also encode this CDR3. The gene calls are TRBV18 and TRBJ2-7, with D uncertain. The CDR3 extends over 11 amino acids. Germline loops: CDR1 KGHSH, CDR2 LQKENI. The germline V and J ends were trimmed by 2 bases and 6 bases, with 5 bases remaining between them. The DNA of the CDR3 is TGTGCCAGCTCACCAAAGGGCGAGCAGTACTTC. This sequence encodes CASSPKGEQYF.

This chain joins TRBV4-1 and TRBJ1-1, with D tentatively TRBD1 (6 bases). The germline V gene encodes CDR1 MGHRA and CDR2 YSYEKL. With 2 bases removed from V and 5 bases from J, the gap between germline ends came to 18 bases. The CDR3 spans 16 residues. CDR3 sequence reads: CASSQRSRGASTEAFF. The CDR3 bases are TGCGCCAGCAGCCAAAGGAGCCGGGGGGCTTCAACTGAAGCTTTCTTT.

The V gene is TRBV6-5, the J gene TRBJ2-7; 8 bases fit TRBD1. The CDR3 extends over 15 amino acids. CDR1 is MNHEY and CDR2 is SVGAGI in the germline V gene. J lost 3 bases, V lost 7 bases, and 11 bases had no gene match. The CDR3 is CASTGGGAQRYEQYF. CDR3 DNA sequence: TGTGCCAGCACAGGGGGCGGGGCTCAGCGCTACGAGCAGTACTTC.

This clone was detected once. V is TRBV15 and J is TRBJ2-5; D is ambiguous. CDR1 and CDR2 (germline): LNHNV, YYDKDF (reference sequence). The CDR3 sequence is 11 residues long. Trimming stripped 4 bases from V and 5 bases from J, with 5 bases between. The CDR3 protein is CATSNGETQYF. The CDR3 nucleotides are TGTGCCACCAGCAATGGGGAGACCCAGTACTTC.

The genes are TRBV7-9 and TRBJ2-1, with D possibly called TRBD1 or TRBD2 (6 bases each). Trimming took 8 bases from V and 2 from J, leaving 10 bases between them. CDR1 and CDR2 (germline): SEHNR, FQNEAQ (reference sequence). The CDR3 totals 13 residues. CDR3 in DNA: TGTGCCAGCCCTGGGGGGCCCTACAATGAGCAGTTCTTC. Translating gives CASPGGPYNEQFF.

The CDR3, as DNA: TGTGCCAGTAGTATTTTCCAGGGTTCCTATGGCTACACCTTC. This translates into CASSIFQGSYGYTF. The chain links TRBV19 to TRBJ1-2; possible D gene TRBD1, 5 bases. The V end was cut by 3 bases, the J end by 4 bases, with 12 bases between. Germline CDR1 is LNHDA and CDR2 is SQIVND (reference sequence). CDR3 length: 14 amino acids.

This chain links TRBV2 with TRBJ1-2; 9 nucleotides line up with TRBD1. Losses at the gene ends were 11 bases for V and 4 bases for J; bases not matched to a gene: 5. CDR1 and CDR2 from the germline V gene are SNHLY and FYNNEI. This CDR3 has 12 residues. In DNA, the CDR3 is TGTGCCCCGACAGGGGGTGGCTATGGCTACACCTTC. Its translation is CAPTGGGYGYTF. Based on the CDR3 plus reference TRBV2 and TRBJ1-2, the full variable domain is EPEVTQTPSHQVTQMGQEVILRCVPISNHLYFYWYRQILGQKVEFLVSFYNNEISEKSEIFDDQFSVERPDGSNFTLKIRSTKLEDSAMYFCAPTGGGYGYTFGSGTRLTVV.

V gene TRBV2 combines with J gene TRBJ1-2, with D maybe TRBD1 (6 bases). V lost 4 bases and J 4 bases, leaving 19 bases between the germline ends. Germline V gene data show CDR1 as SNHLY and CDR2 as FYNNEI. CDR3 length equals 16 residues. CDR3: CASSGAGTLGPYGYTF. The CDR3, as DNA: TGTGCCAGCAGTGGTGCCGGGACACTGGGGCCCTATGGCTACACCTTC.